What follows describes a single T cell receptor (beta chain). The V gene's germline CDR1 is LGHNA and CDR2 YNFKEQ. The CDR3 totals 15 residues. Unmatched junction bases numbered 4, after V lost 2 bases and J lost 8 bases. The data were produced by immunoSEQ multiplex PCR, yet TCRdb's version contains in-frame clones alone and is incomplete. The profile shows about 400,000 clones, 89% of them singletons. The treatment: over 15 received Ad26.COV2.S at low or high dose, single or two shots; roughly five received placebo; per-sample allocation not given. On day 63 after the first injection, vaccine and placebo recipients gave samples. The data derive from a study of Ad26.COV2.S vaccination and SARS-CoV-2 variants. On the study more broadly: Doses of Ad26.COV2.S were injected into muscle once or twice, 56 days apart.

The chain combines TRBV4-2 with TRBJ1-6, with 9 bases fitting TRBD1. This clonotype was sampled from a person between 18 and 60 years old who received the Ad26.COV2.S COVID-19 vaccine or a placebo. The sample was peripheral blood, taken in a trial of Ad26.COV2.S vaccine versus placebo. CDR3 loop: CASSQRQGEDSPLHF. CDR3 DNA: TGTGCCAGCAGCCAACGACAGGGGGAGGATTCACCCCTCCACTTT.